This T cell receptor (beta chain) was profiled in a study of T cell responses to AZD1222 COVID-19 vaccine (dated by TCRdb to the early 2020s). Describing the broader study: AZD1222 recipients given second doses at about 4 weeks or at about 12 weeks were pooled, since spike-specific TCR depth and breadth were not found to differ between the two schedules. Enrollment into the trials was organized by age into subgroups of 18-55, 56-69 and 70-plus years, and those subgroups contained approximately 160, 26 and 62 TCR-sequenced participants, respectively. TCR sequencing was performed for some 250 trial participants, of whom 200 to 210 were given two doses of AZD1222 and about 25 were given two doses of MenACWY control vaccine. Overall study results and their limits: After two AZD1222 doses, both the breadth and the depth of spike-specific TCRs were significantly higher than at day 0 and than in MenACWY recipients. Reportedly, close to half of the unique spike-specific TCRs recognized epitopes lying outside the regions that are mutated in the B.1.351 and B.1.1.7 variants. Participants were mostly white British and included more females than males, and it was suggested by the authors that clonal diversity may have been underestimated. Conclusions about previously exposed vaccinees are limited, since just a handful of AZD1222 recipients were seropositive for SARS-CoV-2 at baseline. No day 14 peak-response samples were available, so repertoires were characterized only after the peak T cell response. In the small 56-69-year group, the increase in depth fell short of significance, most likely because of low power. Vaccine-associated CD4 TCRs spanned the whole spike protein, with dominant responses in regions 160-218 and 743-854.

Looking up the germline V gene yields CDR1 MNHEY and CDR2 SVGAGI. The CDR3 runs 16 residues from the cysteine to the phenylalanine. Kept here is only the CDR3 DNA, which spans 48 bases and is read in frame from base 1. Trimming takes 4 bases off V and 2 bases off J; junction bases not matched to a gene: 8. On this clone: The antigen it recognizes is unknown. One base away there is no much larger clone; base qualities are not given.

The time point label corresponds to: baseline before first vaccination. The vaccinee samples were drawn from two UK trials, COV001 and COV002, one of which was a single-blind randomized controlled phase 2/3 trial testing AZD1222 (ChAdOx1 nCoV-19) in healthy adults. For TCRbeta chain sequencing, PBMC samples were collected from trial participants at day 0 and at day 28 after the second dose. The CDR3 regions of human TCRbeta chains were analyzed by immunosequencing. The original pipeline was this. Repertoire TCRs were checked for matches against a reference library of SARS-CoV-2-specific TCRs that had been generated using the MIRA antigen-specificity platform. Breadth meant the fraction of unique TCRs that were SARS-CoV-2-associated, whereas depth meant the fraction of total T cells that were SARS-CoV-2-associated. Using the MIRA data, each spike-specific TCR was mapped to the spike region that the TCR reacts to and placed in a CD4 or CD8 class. Log10-transformed breadth and depth values were compared by one-way ANOVA with Sidak's multiple comparisons tests. TCRdb provides this immuneACCESS table in a form limited to in-frame rearrangements. Some clones are lacking; in checked studies, under half of them reflect an unresolved V gene, and why the rest are absent is not known. V and J calls and clone size follow that table, whereas D and trimming were derived from the DNA. The sample records tens of thousands of clones, about 88% of which are singletons. The top ten clones comprise under 25% of the sample.

Recombination joined TRBV6-5 with TRBJ2-7; TRBD2 matches 10 bases in the middle. The sequence derives from an adult in good health. This specimen was peripheral blood, taken on day 0 of AZD1222 vaccination. This receptor carries the CDR3 CASSSPSGSGAYEQYF. In nucleotides, the sequence is TGTGCCAGCAGTTCCCCTAGCGGGAGTGGCGCCTACGAGCAGTACTTC.